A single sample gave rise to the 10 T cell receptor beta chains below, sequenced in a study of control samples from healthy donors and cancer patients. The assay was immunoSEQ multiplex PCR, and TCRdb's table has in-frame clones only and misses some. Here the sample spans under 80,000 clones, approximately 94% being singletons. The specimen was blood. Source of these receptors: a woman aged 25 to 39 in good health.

CDR3 protein: CASSNGGNYGYTF. DNA of the CDR3: TGTGCCAGCAGCAATGGCGGTAACTATGGCTACACCTTC. The J gene is TRBJ1-2, the V gene TRBV11-2; no clear D gene. CDR3 length: 13 amino acids. Trimming left V 5 bases short and J 1 base short, with 8 bases between. Germline V gene sequence: CDR1 SGHAT, CDR2 FQNNGV.

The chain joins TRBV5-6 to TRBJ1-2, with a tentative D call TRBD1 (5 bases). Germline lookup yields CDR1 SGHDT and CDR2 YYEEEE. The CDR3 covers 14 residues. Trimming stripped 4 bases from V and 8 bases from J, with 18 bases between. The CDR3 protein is CASSPGTYFKGYTF. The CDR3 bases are TGTGCCAGCAGCCCCGGGACCTACTTCAAGGGCTACACCTTC.

In DNA form, the CDR3 reads TGTGCCAGCACCATCATAGGAGATAGCAATCAGCCCCAGCATTTT. Its translation is CASTIIGDSNQPQHF. The J gene is TRBJ1-5, the V gene TRBV6-5; the D is unclear. CDR1 and CDR2 from the germline V gene are MNHEY and SVGAGI. This CDR3 contains 15 residues. Trimming took off 7 bases at V and 0 bases at J, with 13 bases between the two ends.

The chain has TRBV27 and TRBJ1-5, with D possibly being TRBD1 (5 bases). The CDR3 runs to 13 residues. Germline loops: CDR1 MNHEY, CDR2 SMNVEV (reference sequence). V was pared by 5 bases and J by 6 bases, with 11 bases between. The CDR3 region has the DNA TGTGCCAGCAGTCGCAGACAGTTTCAGCCCCAGCATTTT. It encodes CASSRRQFQPQHF.

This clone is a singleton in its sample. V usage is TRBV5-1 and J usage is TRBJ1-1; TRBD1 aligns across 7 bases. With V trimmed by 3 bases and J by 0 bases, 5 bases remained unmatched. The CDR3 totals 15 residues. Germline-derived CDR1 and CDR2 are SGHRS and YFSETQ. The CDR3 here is CASSWGTVLNTEAFF. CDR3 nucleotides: TGCGCCAGCAGCTGGGGGACAGTCTTGAACACTGAAGCTTTCTTT.

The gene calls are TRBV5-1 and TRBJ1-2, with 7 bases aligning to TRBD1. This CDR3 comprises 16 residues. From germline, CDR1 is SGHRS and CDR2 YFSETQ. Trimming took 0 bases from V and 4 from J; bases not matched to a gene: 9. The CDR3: CASSLVWGQRPYGYTF. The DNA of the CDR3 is TGCGCCAGCAGCTTGGTTTGGGGACAGCGTCCCTATGGCTACACCTTC.

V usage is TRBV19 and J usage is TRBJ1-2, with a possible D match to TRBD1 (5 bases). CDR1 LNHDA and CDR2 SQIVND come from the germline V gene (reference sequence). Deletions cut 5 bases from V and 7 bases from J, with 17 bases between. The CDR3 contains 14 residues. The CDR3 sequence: CASSQGRESGGYTF. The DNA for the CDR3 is TGTGCCAGTAGTCAGGGACGAGAGTCCGGTGGCTACACCTTC.

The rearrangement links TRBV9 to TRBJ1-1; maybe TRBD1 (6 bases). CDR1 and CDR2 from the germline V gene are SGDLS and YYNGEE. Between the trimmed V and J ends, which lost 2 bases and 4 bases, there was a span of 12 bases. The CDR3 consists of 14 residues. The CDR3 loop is CASSVRGESTEAFF. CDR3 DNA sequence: TGTGCCAGCAGCGTCAGGGGCGAGAGCACTGAAGCTTTCTTT.

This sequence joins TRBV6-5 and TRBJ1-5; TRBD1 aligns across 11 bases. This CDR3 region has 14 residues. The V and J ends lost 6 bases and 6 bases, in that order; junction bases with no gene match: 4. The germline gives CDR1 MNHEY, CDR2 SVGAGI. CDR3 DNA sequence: TGTGCCAGCAGGCCGGGACAGGGGGTTCAGCCCCAGCATTTT. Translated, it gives CASRPGQGVQPQHF.

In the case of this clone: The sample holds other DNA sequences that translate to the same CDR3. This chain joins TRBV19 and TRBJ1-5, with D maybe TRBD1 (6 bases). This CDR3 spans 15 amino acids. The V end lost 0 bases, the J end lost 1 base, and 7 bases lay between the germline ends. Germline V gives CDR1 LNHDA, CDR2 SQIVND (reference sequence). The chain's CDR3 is CASSIDRGSNQPQHF. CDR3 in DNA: TGTGCCAGTAGTATAGACAGGGGAAGCAATCAGCCCCAGCATTTT.